A single sample is the source of the 22 T cell receptor beta chains below, sequenced in a study of T cells in Graves' hyperthyroidism and ophthalmopathy. RNA transcripts were the template for amplifying TCR beta CDR3 regions. The primer set for the first-round RT-PCR of the TCR CDR3 was HTBI. From the multiplex PCR reads, TCRdb called clonotypes with MiXCR, one entry per CDR3 protein. The table shows roughly 250,000 distinct CDR3 sequences, with roughly 22% occurring only once. Sequenced: blood. These receptors all come from a man aged 25-40 years with Graves' ophthalmopathy.

The chain couples TRBV10-3 to TRBJ1-5; D is undetermined. Germline assignment: CDR1 ENHRY and CDR2 SYGVKD. The V gene lost 6 bases and the J gene lost 1 base, with 4 bases spanning the gap. The CDR3 extends over 12 amino acids. The CDR3 region is CAIRGSNQPQHF. In DNA form, the CDR3 reads TGTGCCATCAGAGGGAGCAATCAGCCCCAGCATTTT.

This clonotype was seen many times. This chain connects TRBV4-1 to TRBJ2-7; 11 bases agree with TRBD2. Losses at the gene ends were 1 base for V and 5 bases for J; bases not matched to a gene: 4. Germline values: CDR1 MGHRA, CDR2 YSYEKL. This CDR3 spans 15 amino acids. The chain's CDR3 is CASSQVTSGNNEQYF. CDR3 nucleotide sequence: TGCGCCAGCAGCCAAGTGACTAGCGGGAACAACGAGCAGTACTTC.

This clonotype was found many times. The chain joins TRBV7-8 to TRBJ2-3; 8 bases are shared with TRBD2. Germline-derived CDR1 and CDR2 are SGHVS and FQNEAQ. CDR3 length: 15 residues. V shed 1 base, J shed 3 bases, and the junction held 3 bases outside the gene matches. The CDR3 DNA reads TGTGCCAGCAGCTTAGAAGGGACTAGAACAGATACGCAGTATTTT. Translation: CASSLEGTRTDTQYF.

The rearrangement links TRBV20-1 to TRBJ2-1, with TRBD2 matching over 7 bases. CDR1 is DFQATT and CDR2 is SNEGSKA in the germline V gene (reference sequence). This CDR3 comprises 14 residues. The junction had 8 bases not matched to a gene; V was cut back by 5 bases and J by 4 bases. The CDR3 spells CSASWGGGYNEQFF. The CDR3 nucleotides are TGCAGTGCTTCATGGGGGGGGGGGTACAATGAGCAGTTCTTC.

In this sample, this clonotype turned up many times. V usage is TRBV20-1 and J usage is TRBJ1-1; D not certain. The germline CDR1 and CDR2 sequences are DFQATT and SNEGSKA (reference sequence). The germline V and J ends were trimmed by 6 bases and 2 bases, with 7 bases remaining between them. This CDR3 region has 11 residues. The CDR3 reads CSALINTEAFF. In DNA, the CDR3 is TGCAGTGCCCTAATAAACACTGAAGCTTTCTTT.

This clonotype was seen a few times. The V call is TRBV9, the J call TRBJ2-2, with 8 bases that match TRBD1. J lost 10 bases, V lost 0 bases, and 2 bases had no gene match. Per the germline V gene, CDR1 is SGDLS and CDR2 is YYNGEE. CDR3 length: 13 residues. CDR3 coding DNA: TGTGCCAGCAGCGTAGGACAGGGGCTGGAGCTGTTTTTT. Residues: CASSVGQGLELFF.

Turning to this clonotype: The junction shows a germline mismatch at one end, possibly a read error. The CDR3 here is CAWSAQVSGANVPTF. The CDR3 region has the DNA TGTGCCTGGAGTGCGCAGGTCTCTGGGGCCAACGTCCCGACTTTC. The chain uses TRBV30 and TRBJ2-6, with a possible D match to TRBD1 (5 bases). This CDR3 contains 15 residues. Germline lookup yields CDR1 GTSNPN and CDR2 SVGIG (reference sequence). Supplemented by reference TRBV30 and TRBJ2-6, the full variable domain reads SQTIHQWPATLVQPVGSPLSLECTVEGTSNPNLYWYRQAAGRGLQLLFYSVGIGQISSEVPQNLSASRPQDRQFILSSKKLLLSDSGFYLCAWSAQVSGANVPTFGAGSRLTVL.

This clonotype was seen only a few times. The chain is built from TRBV11-2 and TRBJ2-6, with 9 bases identical to TRBD2. The CDR3 is 16 amino acids. V lost 4 bases, J lost 3 bases, and 4 bases stayed unmatched. The germline V gene has CDR1 SGHAT and CDR2 FQNNGV. CDR3 in DNA: TGTGCCAGCAGCTCAGGACTAGCGCTTGGGGCCAACGTCCTGACTTTC. It yields the protein CASSSGLALGANVLTF.

Only a few counts were recorded for this clonotype. The gene calls are TRBV5-1 and TRBJ2-5; 9 bases are shared with TRBD1. The CDR3 length is 14 residues. J was trimmed by 6 bases and V by 3 bases; bases with no gene match: 6. Germline values: CDR1 SGHRS, CDR2 YFSETQ. In nucleotides, the CDR3 is TGCGCCAGCAGCTCCGAACAGGGGGCGAAGACCCAGTACTTC. This sequence encodes CASSSEQGAKTQYF.

This clonotype showed up just a few times. V gene TRBV3-1 combines with J gene TRBJ2-1; D ambiguous. CDR1 is LGHDT, CDR2 YNNKEL, per germline (reference sequence). Trimming left V 0 bases short and J 5 bases short, with 8 bases between. The CDR3 consists of 14 residues. CDR3 bases: TGTGCCAGCAGCCAAGATCTGATGAACAATGAGCAGTTCTTC. Protein sequence: CASSQDLMNNEQFF.

This clonotype was picked up many times. This chain uses TRBV30 with TRBJ2-5; no firm D call. The CDR3 extends over 14 amino acids. The germline V gene encodes CDR1 GTSNPN and CDR2 SVGIG (reference sequence). Trimming took off 0 bases at V and 1 base at J, with 9 bases between the two ends. CDR3: CAWSVGRPQETQYF. DNA for the CDR3: TGTGCCTGGAGTGTTGGGCGGCCCCAAGAGACCCAGTACTTC.

As to this clonotype: A much larger clone differs by one base, so this may be a read error. This chain links TRBV11-2 with TRBJ1-1; D possibly corresponds to TRBD1 (6 bases). The V gene's germline CDR1 is SGHAT and CDR2 FQNNGV. This CDR3 has 13 amino acids. Trimming pared 0 bases from V and 11 bases from J, leaving 13 bases between. The CDR3 DNA reads as TGTGCCAGCAGCTTAGATCAAGGGGGAGGCGCTTTCTTT. Translation: CASSLDQGGGAFF.

In its sample, this clonotype was seen many times. The genes are TRBV7-8 and TRBJ1-1, with D possibly TRBD1 on 5 matching bases. V lost 0 bases to trimming and J lost 1 base, with 9 bases between them. The germline V gene has CDR1 SGHVS and CDR2 FQNEAQ. This CDR3 has 15 amino acids. CDR3: CASSLALGPNTEAFF. The CDR3 nucleotides read TGTGCCAGCAGCTTAGCGCTGGGGCCGAACACTGAAGCTTTCTTT. Full variable domain (missing parts from reference TRBV7-8 and TRBJ1-1): GAGVSQSPRYKVAKRGQDVALRCDPISGHVSLFWYQQALGQGPEFLTYFQNEAQLDKSGLPSDRFFAERPEGSVSTLKIQRTQQEDSAVYLCASSLALGPNTEAFFGQGTRLTVV.

The rearrangement joins TRBV20-1 to TRBJ2-5, with a weak D call TRBD1 (5 bases). Germline lookup yields CDR1 DFQATT and CDR2 SNEGSKA (reference sequence). This CDR3 has 14 amino acids. V dropped 4 bases and J dropped 5 bases, with 17 bases sitting between them. The CDR3 spells CSATDSSGLETQYF. For the CDR3, the DNA is TGCAGTGCTACCGACAGTTCAGGTCTGGAGACCCAGTACTTC.

V and J are TRBV5-1 and TRBJ2-1, with D possibly TRBD2 on 6 matching bases. Trimming shortened V by 6 bases and J by 9 bases, and 13 bases separated the two germline ends. This CDR3 is 12 amino acids long. The germline CDR1 and CDR2 sequences are SGHRS and YFSETQ. Here the CDR3 reads CASKQVGGEQFF. In nucleotides, the CDR3 is TGCGCCAGCAAGCAGGTCGGGGGTGAGCAGTTCTTC.

This chain connects TRBV3-1 to TRBJ1-3, with TRBD1 as a possible D gene (5 bases). The length of the CDR3 is 14 residues. CDR1 LGHDT and CDR2 YNNKEL come from the germline V gene (reference sequence). V shed 5 bases and J shed 0 bases, with 8 bases lying between them. The chain's CDR3 is CASSSTVSGNTIYF. The CDR3 nucleotides read TGTGCCAGCAGCTCGACAGTCTCTGGAAACACCATATATTTT.

This clonotype was found a few times. The V and J genes are TRBV11-2 and TRBJ2-1; tentatively, D is TRBD1 or TRBD2 (5 bases each). CDR3 length: 17 residues. CDR1 SGHAT and CDR2 FQNNGV come from the germline V gene. V was cut by 5 bases and J by 2 bases, with 19 bases left in between. The DNA for the CDR3 is TGTGCCAGCAGCCCTAATCCCGGGGCTAGGCCCTACAATGAGCAGTTCTTC. Its translation: CASSPNPGARPYNEQFF.

CDR3 protein: CSASGAGGLDNEQFF. CDR3 nucleotides: TGCAGTGCTAGCGGAGCGGGAGGCCTCGACAATGAGCAGTTCTTC. The V call is TRBV20-1, the J call TRBJ2-1, with TRBD2 matching over 9 bases. V trimming: 3 bases; J trimming: 5 bases; junction bases outside the gene matches: 8. This CDR3 comprises 15 residues. CDR1 and CDR2 (germline): DFQATT, SNEGSKA (reference sequence).

In its sample, this clonotype was seen many times. The CDR3 sequence: CASSRLARAKNIQYF. CDR3 nucleotide sequence: TGTGCCAGCAGCCGACTAGCGAGGGCCAAAAACATTCAGTACTTC. V gene TRBV28 combines with J gene TRBJ2-4; 8 nucleotides align to TRBD2. The CDR3 is 15 amino acids. The germline V gene has CDR1 MDHEN and CDR2 SYDVKM. Unmatched junction bases numbered 5, after V lost 6 bases and J lost 1 base.

This clonotype was picked up many times. V is TRBV30 and J is TRBJ2-3, with 8 bases aligning to TRBD2. This CDR3 has 13 amino acids. Trimming at V came to 3 bases and at J to 4 bases, leaving 3 bases not matched to a gene. Germline V lookup: CDR1 GTSNPN, CDR2 SVGIG (reference sequence). CDR3 in amino acids: CAWRGLEADTQYF. The CDR3 DNA reads as TGTGCCTGGAGGGGACTAGAGGCAGATACGCAGTATTTT.

This chain links TRBV2 with TRBJ2-4; D is possibly TRBD1 or TRBD2 (6 bases each). The germline V gene encodes CDR1 SNHLY and CDR2 FYNNEI. The CDR3 runs 17 residues. The V gene lost 6 bases and the J gene lost 4 bases, with 22 bases spanning the gap. CDR3 region: CASSESGDSGTKNIQYF. CDR3 sequence (DNA): TGTGCCAGCAGCGAATCAGGGGATAGCGGCACAAAAAACATTCAGTACTTC.

This clonotype has just a few counts. This chain connects TRBV7-8 to TRBJ1-1; unclear D gene. Trimming pared 5 bases from V and 1 base from J, leaving 11 bases between. CDR1 is SGHVS, CDR2 FQNEAQ, per germline. The CDR3 runs to 14 residues. The chain's CDR3 is CASSRRTANTEAFF. The CDR3 region has the DNA TGTGCCAGCAGCCGACGAACAGCGAACACTGAAGCTTTCTTT.